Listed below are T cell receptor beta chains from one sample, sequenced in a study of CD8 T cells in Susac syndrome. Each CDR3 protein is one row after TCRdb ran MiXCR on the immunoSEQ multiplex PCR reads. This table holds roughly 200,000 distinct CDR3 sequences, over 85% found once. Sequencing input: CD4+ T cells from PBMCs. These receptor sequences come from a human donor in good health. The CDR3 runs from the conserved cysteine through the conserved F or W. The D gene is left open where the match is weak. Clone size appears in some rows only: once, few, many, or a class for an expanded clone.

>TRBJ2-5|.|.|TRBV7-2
TGTGCCAGCAGCACCAGACAGGGAGGAGAGACCCAGTACTTC
CASSTRQGGETQYF
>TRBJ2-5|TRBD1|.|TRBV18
TGTGCCAGCTCACGCCGACAGGGACCCCAAGAGACCCAGTACTTC
CASSRRQGPQETQYF
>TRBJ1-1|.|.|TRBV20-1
TGCAAAGAACTGGGGAGAGGCACTGAAGCTTTCTTT
CKELGRGTEAFF
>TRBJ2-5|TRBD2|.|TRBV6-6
TGTGCCAGCCTCCCCCAGGGGAGGACTAGCAAAGAGACCCAGTACTTC
CASLPQGRTSKETQYF
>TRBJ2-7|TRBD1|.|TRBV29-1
TGCAGCGTCCCGGGACAGGGTACCTACGAGCAGTACTTC
CSVPGQGTYEQYF
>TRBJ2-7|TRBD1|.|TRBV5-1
TGCGCCAGCAGCGGGACAGGGCGCTACGAGCAGTACTTC
CASSGTGRYEQYF
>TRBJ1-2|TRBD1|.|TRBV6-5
TGTGCCACGGCCGGGCAGGGGGGTAACTATGGCTACACCTTC
CATAGQGGNYGYTF
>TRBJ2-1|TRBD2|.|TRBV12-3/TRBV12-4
TGTGCCAGCGGGGGACTAGCGGGAGGCCCTCGGAATGAGCAGTTCTTC
CASGGLAGGPRNEQFF
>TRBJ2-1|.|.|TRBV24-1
TGTGCCACCAGTCCCCGAGGGGCTGAGCAGTTCTTC
CATSPRGAEQFF
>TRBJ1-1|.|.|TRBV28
TGTGCCAGCCGCTTCGGGATGACTGAAGCTTTCTTT
CASRFGMTEAFF
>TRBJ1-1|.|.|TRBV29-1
TGCAGCGTCGCGTTCTCAAGGGAGGAAGCTTTCTTT
CSVAFSREEAFF
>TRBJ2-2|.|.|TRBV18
TGTGCCAGCTCCCTGAATACGAACACCGGGGAGCTGTTTTTT
CASSLNTNTGELFF
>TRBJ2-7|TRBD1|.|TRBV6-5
TGTGCCAGCAGTTACGACGGGACAGTTTCCTACGAGCAGTACTTC
CASSYDGTVSYEQYF
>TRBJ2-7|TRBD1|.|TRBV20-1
TGCAGTGCTAGAGATGGGGACAGGGGCTCCTACGAGCAGTACTTC
CSARDGDRGSYEQYF
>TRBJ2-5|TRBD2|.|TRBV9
TGTGCCAGCAGCGTAGCGGGAGGTTCCGAGACCCAGTACTTC
CASSVAGGSETQYF
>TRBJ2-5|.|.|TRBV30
TGTGCCTGGAGTCCGGGAATTGAGACCCAGTACTTC
CAWSPGIETQYF
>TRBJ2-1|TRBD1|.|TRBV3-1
TGTGCCAGCAGGCCTACAGGGGCAAATGAGCAGTTCTTC
CASRPTGANEQFF
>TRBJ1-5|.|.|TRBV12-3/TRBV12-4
TGTGCCAGCAGTATTACTCCGGCAGGGGTCGACAATCAGCCCCAGCATTTT
CASSITPAGVDNQPQHF
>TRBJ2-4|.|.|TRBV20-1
TGCAGTGCTAGCTCCGGGCGGGACATTCAGTACTTC
CSASSGRDIQYF
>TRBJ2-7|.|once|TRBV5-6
TGTGCCAGCAGCAGGCCAGGGGAAGCGATAAGAGACGAGCAGTACTTC
CASSRPGEAIRDEQYF
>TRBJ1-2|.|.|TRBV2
TGTGCCAGCAGTGGGGACACCTATGGCTACACCTTC
CASSGDTYGYTF
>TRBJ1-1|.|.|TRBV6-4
TGTGCCAGCAGTGACTCGGGAGGGAGAACGAACACTGAAGCTTTCTTT
CASSDSGGRTNTEAFF
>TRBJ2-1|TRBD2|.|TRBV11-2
TGTGCCAGCAGCTTAGATCTGACGGGACTAGCGGGCAATGAGCAGTTCTTC
CASSLDLTGLAGNEQFF
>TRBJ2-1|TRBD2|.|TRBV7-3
TGTGCCAGCAGCTCGTTAGCGGGAGCTAACTACAATGAGCAGTTCTTC
CASSSLAGANYNEQFF
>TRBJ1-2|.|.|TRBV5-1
TGCGCCAGCAGCTTGGGAGGCAGTTATTATGGCTACACCTTC
CASSLGGSYYGYTF
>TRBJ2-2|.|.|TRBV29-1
TGCAGCGTTGGTAGGGGGGCCGGGGAGCTGTTTTTT
CSVGRGAGELFF
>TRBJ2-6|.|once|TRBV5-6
TGTGCCAGCAGCTTGGCCGGTCGCTCTGGGGCCAACGTCCTGACTTTC
CASSLAGRSGANVLTF
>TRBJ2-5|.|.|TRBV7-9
TGTGCCAGCAGCTTAGATGTCTCGAAAGAGACCCAGTACTTC
CASSLDVSKETQYF
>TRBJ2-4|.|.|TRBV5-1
TGCGCCAGCAGCTTGGAAGGCCCCACGGGGGACATTCAGTACTTC
CASSLEGPTGDIQYF